The 5 T cell receptor beta chains below were found in one sample sequenced in a study of vaccination and CD4 T cells after COVID-19. Treatment: approximately 11-day PBMC culture with coronavirus spike peptide pools or control peptides (ViraFEST assay). Their target antigens are unknown. Sequenced with the Oncomine TCR Beta short-read assay was DNA taken from cultured CD4+ T cells. TCRdb used MiXCR to reprocess the PCR reads, holding one entry per CDR3 protein. This table holds 15,000 to 25,000 distinct CDR3 sequences, about 52% found once. The sample comprised CD4+ T cells from blood, cultured in vitro. These receptors were obtained from a human donor who had recovered from COVID-19.

There are a few counts of this clonotype. This rearrangement joins TRBV4-2 to TRBJ2-5; D possibly corresponds to TRBD2 (5 bases). The CDR3 spans 14 residues. V was cut by 1 base and J by 2 bases, with 8 bases left in between. Germline values: CDR1 LGHNA, CDR2 YNFKEQ. The CDR3, as DNA: TGTGCCAGCAGCCAAGTGGACTCACAAGAGACCCAGTACTTC. Its translation is CASSQVDSQETQYF.

This chain connects TRBV20-1 to TRBJ2-6; perhaps TRBD1 as D (5 bases). Germline V CDR1 and CDR2: DFQATT, SNEGSKA (reference sequence). The CDR3 runs 17 residues. The V end was cut by 5 bases, the J end by 0 bases, with 17 bases between. Here the CDR3 DNA reads TGCAGTGCTTTACCGACAGTAGCCTTCTCTGGGGCCAACGTCCTGACTTTC. This sequence encodes CSALPTVAFSGANVLTF.

The gene calls are TRBV25-1 and TRBJ1-1; 7 positions agree with TRBD1. Unmatched junction bases numbered 6, after V lost 7 bases and J lost 7 bases. CDR1 and CDR2 (germline): MGHDK, SYGVNS. The CDR3 is made up of 12 amino acids. The CDR3 nucleotides read TGTGCCAGCACCACAGGGGTTGATGAAGCTTTCTTT. It yields the protein CASTTGVDEAFF.

This clonotype was counted a single time. This sequence joins TRBV20-1 and TRBJ2-2; TRBD2 matches at 9 bases. The CDR3 spans 16 residues. Trimming took 6 bases from V and 5 from J; bases not matched to a gene: 13. The germline CDR1 and CDR2 sequences are DFQATT and SNEGSKA (reference sequence). The CDR3 DNA follows: TGCAGTGCAACGAAGGGCGGGGGGGGCCGGACCGGGGAGCTGTTTTTT. It encodes CSATKGGGGRTGELFF.

The chain carries TRBV27 and TRBJ1-2; D gene uncertain. CDR3 length: 12 residues. Between the trimmed V and J ends, which lost 2 bases and 4 bases, there was a span of 5 bases. Germline CDR1 MNHEY, CDR2 SMNVEV (reference sequence). In DNA, the CDR3 is TGTGCCAGCAGTTTAAACGGCTATGGCTACACCTTC. Its translation is CASSLNGYGYTF.